This TCR beta chain was sequenced for a study of shared clonotypes between healthy human individuals. As to this clone: Its target is unknown.

The CDR3 is 15 residues long. The J segment lost 1 base and the V segment lost 5 bases, leaving 7 bases of the junction unmatched. In germline, CDR1 is SGHTA, CDR2 FQGNSA. Repertoires were generated with immunoSEQ multiplex PCR, while TCRdb's copy carries only in-frame clones and drops some. The sample lists about 980,000 clones, less than 85% occurring once. General study results and limits: Specimens sampled were limited to blood, with tissue repertoires likely differing.

This receptor was obtained from a man in his late teens or twenties in good health. V usage is TRBV7-2 and J usage is TRBJ1-1; 7 nucleotides match TRBD1. Sequenced input: memory CD4+ T cells sorted from blood. Subset noted: CD45RA-negative fraction. The CDR3 reads CASSAGRTGNTEAFF. The CDR3 DNA follows: TGTGCCAGCAGCGCAGGGAGGACAGGGAACACTGAAGCTTTCTTT.